One sample yielded the 23 T cell receptor beta chains listed below, sequenced in a study of regulatory T cells in long-lasting Graves disease. Stated time point: newly diagnosed GD, antithyroid drugs for less than 3 months. After RNA was extracted from PBMCs, the TCR library was made from it. Sequencing libraries for TCR beta were prepared with iRepertoire HTBI primers and Arm-PCR of CDR3 regions. TCRdb reprocessed the multiplex PCR reads with MiXCR, giving one entry per CDR3 protein. Here the sample spans about 210,000 distinct CDR3 sequences, 15% to 20% being singletons. The sample was also linked to a second study, of T cells in Graves' hyperthyroidism and ophthalmopathy.

The sample was peripheral blood mononuclear cells (PBMCs), taken at new diagnosis, from a patient treated with antithyroid drugs. These receptors were collected from a woman under 40 with Graves disease.

This clonotype was counted many times. The chain couples TRBV20-1 to TRBJ2-7; 7 bases map to TRBD2. The CDR3 extends over 16 amino acids. With V trimmed by 4 bases and J by 0 bases, 12 bases remained unmatched. Looked up from germline, CDR1 is DFQATT and CDR2 is SNEGSKA (reference sequence). The CDR3 DNA is TGCAGTGCTAAGCCCCCTAGTGGGAGGGGCTCCTACGAGCAGTACTTC. Protein product: CSAKPPSGRGSYEQYF.

This clonotype was detected ten times or more. V usage is TRBV6-1 and J usage is TRBJ2-2; maybe TRBD1 (5 bases). Germline V gives CDR1 MNHNS, CDR2 SASEGT. Trimming removed 8 bases at V and 4 bases at J, with 14 bases between. This CDR3 region has 14 residues. DNA for the CDR3: TGTGCCAGCCGCAGGGAAATTGGCACCGGGGAGCTGTTTTTT. Translation gives CASRREIGTGELFF.

This clonotype was observed many times. The chain has TRBV28 and TRBJ1-5; tentatively, D is TRBD1 (5 bases). V lost 6 bases, J lost 0 bases, and 18 bases lay in between. Germline V gene data show CDR1 as MDHEN and CDR2 as SYDVKM. The CDR3 is made up of 17 amino acids. The CDR3 bases are TGTGCCAGCAGACCTCATCGCAGGGATAATAGCAATCAGCCCCAGCATTTT. It codes for CASRPHRRDNSNQPQHF.

This clonotype was detected ten times or more. The chain carries TRBV18 and TRBJ2-5; no definite D call. V dropped 4 bases and J dropped 4 bases, with 4 bases sitting between them. Germline CDR1 reads KGHSH; CDR2 reads LQKENI. This CDR3 spans 11 amino acids. CDR3 sequence (DNA): TGTGCCAGCTCACGGTCAGAGACCCAGTACTTC. It specifies CASSRSETQYF.

In this sample, this clonotype turned up many times. This chain links TRBV18 with TRBJ2-5, with unresolved D. Germline loops: CDR1 KGHSH, CDR2 LQKENI. This CDR3 has 13 amino acids. V lost 3 bases, J lost 4 bases, and 9 bases lay in between. CDR3 loop: CASSPVGIETQYF. CDR3 coding DNA: TGTGCCAGCTCACCGGTGGGGATAGAGACCCAGTACTTC.

This clonotype has only one observation. This chain connects TRBV19 to TRBJ2-7; tentative D call: TRBD1 (6 bases). The CDR3 extends over 13 amino acids. Germline CDR1 and CDR2: LNHDA and SQIVND (reference sequence). The germline V and J ends were trimmed by 5 bases and 3 bases, with 11 bases remaining between them. The CDR3, as DNA: TGTGCCAGTAGTTCACAGGGAATCTACGAGCAGTACTTC. As protein: CASSSQGIYEQYF.

This clonotype occurred many times. The gene calls are TRBV7-8 and TRBJ1-2, with TRBD1 matching over 7 bases. CDR1 SGHVS and CDR2 FQNEAQ come from the germline V gene. The CDR3 totals 14 residues. J gave up 3 bases and V 5 bases, and 6 bases lay outside the gene matches. The CDR3 reads CASSPDRVDYGYTF. The DNA of the CDR3 is TGTGCCAGCAGCCCAGACAGGGTGGACTATGGCTACACCTTC.

As regards this clonotype: Being one base from a much bigger clone, this may be a read error. This chain joins TRBV6-1 and TRBJ2-5; 9 bases fit TRBD2. The CDR3 loop spans 15 amino acids. Germline CDR1 is MNHNS and CDR2 is SASEGT. CDR3 sequence: CDSTIPGSGRETQYF. CDR3 sequence (DNA): TGTGACAGCACGATCCCCGGTAGCGGGAGAGAGACCCAGTACTTC.

This clonotype was detected ten times or more. CDR3 residues: CASSLRDTYNEQFF. Here the CDR3 DNA reads TGTGCCAGCAGCCTCAGGGATACCTACAATGAGCAGTTCTTC. This chain uses TRBV3-1 with TRBJ2-1, with a weak D call TRBD1 (5 bases). Germline CDR1 LGHDT, CDR2 YNNKEL (reference sequence). V was clipped by 4 bases and J by 2 bases, with 9 bases between them. The CDR3 loop spans 14 amino acids.

This clonotype was detected many times. This chain uses TRBV28 with TRBJ1-4, with D tentatively TRBD1 (5 bases). The CDR3 covers 12 residues. Trimming stripped 5 bases from V and 8 bases from J, with 9 bases between. CDR1 and CDR2 from the germline V gene are MDHEN and SYDVKM. CDR3 bases: TGTGCCAGCAGTGGGGGTCTCGAAAAACTGTTTTTT. Translating gives CASSGGLEKLFF.

This clonotype was seen at least ten times. The chain recombines TRBV19 with TRBJ1-5; D call uncertain. CDR3 length equals 17 residues. The germline CDR1 and CDR2 sequences are LNHDA and SQIVND (reference sequence). The V end was cut by 0 bases, the J end by 2 bases, with 14 bases between. The CDR3 DNA sequence: TGTGCCAGTAGTATAGACGGGATGGGGTCGGGCAATCAGCCCCAGCATTTT. As protein: CASSIDGMGSGNQPQHF.

Notes on this clonotype: The likely explanation is a read error, given a far larger clone one base away. The conserved phenylalanine or tryptophan normally closing the CDR3 is absent here, so this likely arose from a read error. Because the CDR3's place on the DNA is in doubt, the DNA is left out and the CDR3 is given as listed by TCRdb. This rearrangement joins TRBV20-1 to TRBJ2-3; the D call of TRBD1 is as the table states it, not checked on the DNA. Termini included, the CDR3 measures 13 amino acids. Germline V gene sequence: CDR1 DFQATT, CDR2 SNEGSKA (reference sequence). The CDR3 here is CSAIPDSSETQYC.

This clonotype appeared a few times. The chain couples TRBV12-3 or TRBV12-4 to TRBJ1-2, with a tentative D call TRBD1 (6 bases). Trimming pared 6 bases from V and 6 bases from J, leaving 11 bases between. The CDR3 loop spans 12 amino acids. The CDR3 DNA reads TGTGCCAGCAGACAGGGTTGGCATGGCTACACCTTC. Translation: CASRQGWHGYTF.

This clonotype was recorded many times. V and J are TRBV5-1 and TRBJ1-3; D unresolved. Between the trimmed V and J ends, which lost 0 bases and 5 bases, there was a span of 12 bases. The CDR3 is 15 residues long. Germline lookup yields CDR1 SGHRS and CDR2 YFSETQ. The CDR3 is CASSLAAGTRNTIYF. CDR3 nucleotide sequence: TGCGCCAGCAGCTTGGCCGCAGGAACACGAAACACCATATATTTT.

This clonotype was seen at least ten times. The rearrangement uses TRBV9 and TRBJ1-1; TRBD1 matches 9 bases. The CDR3 runs to 16 residues. CDR1 and CDR2 from the germline V gene are SGDLS and YYNGEE. V trimming: 3 bases; J trimming: 1 base; junction bases outside the gene matches: 7. CDR3 bases: TGTGCCAGCAGCGCGAGGGAGGGACAGGGGAACACTGAAGCTTTCTTT. Translation gives CASSAREGQGNTEAFF.

Only a few counts were recorded for this clonotype. The rearrangement joins TRBV19 to TRBJ2-2; 13 positions agree with TRBD2. This CDR3 is 17 amino acids long. Trimming cost V 5 bases and J 6 bases; bases outside gene matches: 9. Germline lookup yields CDR1 LNHDA and CDR2 SQIVND (reference sequence). The CDR3 nucleotides read TGTGCCAGTAGTGTGGGACTAGCGGGAAGATACGCCGGGGAGCTGTTTTTT. It encodes CASSVGLAGRYAGELFF.

This sequence joins TRBV28 and TRBJ2-5, with TRBD2 identical over 10 bases. Trimming at V came to 4 bases and at J to 5 bases, leaving 13 bases not matched to a gene. The V gene's germline CDR1 is MDHEN and CDR2 SYDVKM. The CDR3 contains 17 residues. CDR3 nucleotides: TGTGCCAGCAGTTCAAGCGGGGGGGCTAACCGGCCTGAGACCCAGTACTTC. This codes for CASSSSGGANRPETQYF.

This clonotype came up many times. V and J are TRBV6-2 or TRBV6-3 and TRBJ2-4; D is unresolved. The CDR3 has 14 amino acids. CDR1 and CDR2 (germline): MNHEY, SVGEGT. The V end lost 0 bases, the J end lost 9 bases, and 12 bases lay between the germline ends. The CDR3 nucleotides are TGTGCCAGCAGTTACTCACTCTTCTCACCCATTCAGTACTTC. This codes for CASSYSLFSPIQYF.

There are many counts of this clonotype. The chain couples TRBV5-4 to TRBJ2-5, with a possible D match to TRBD2 (5 bases). This CDR3 spans 14 amino acids. Germline V gene lookup returns CDR1 SGHNT and CDR2 YYREEE (reference sequence). The V end was cut by 3 bases, the J end by 3 bases, with 12 bases between. The CDR3 sequence: CASSSITSKETQYF. As DNA, the CDR3 is TGTGCCAGCAGCTCTATCACTAGTAAAGAGACCCAGTACTTC.

This clonotype was recorded at least ten times. CDR3 nucleotide sequence: TGTGCCAGCAGTTACGGCAGATTAGACGGCTACACCTTC. Its translation: CASSYGRLDGYTF. The V call is TRBV6-9, the J call TRBJ1-2; no clear D. Between the trimmed V and J ends, which lost 3 bases and 8 bases, there was a span of 13 bases. This CDR3 comprises 13 residues. Germline V gene data show CDR1 as MNHGY and CDR2 as SVAAGI.

About this clonotype: A much larger clone lies one base from this, so it may be a read error. V gene TRBV28 combines with J gene TRBJ2-3, with D perhaps TRBD2 (5 bases). The CDR3 totals 16 residues. Trimming left V 4 bases short and J 4 bases short, with 18 bases between. The germline gives CDR1 MDHEN, CDR2 SYDVKM. CDR3 sequence (DNA): TGTGCCAGCAGTTCCCCCGGGATAGGGATTTCAGATACGCAGTATTTT. Protein product: CASSSPGIGISDTQYF.

This clonotype occurred many times. The V and J genes are TRBV2 and TRBJ1-2; 10 bases line up with TRBD1. V gave up 7 bases and J gave up 9 bases; unmatched junction bases: 8. Per germline, CDR1 SNHLY and CDR2 FYNNEI. The CDR3 covers 13 residues. CDR3 protein: CASMRGQGVRYTF. The CDR3, as DNA: TGTGCCAGCATGCGAGGACAGGGGGTACGCTACACCTTC.

This sequence joins TRBV4-1 and TRBJ1-2, with unresolved D. The CDR3 is made up of 16 amino acids. CDR1 is MGHRA and CDR2 is YSYEKL in the germline V gene. The V end was cut by 0 bases, the J end by 3 bases, with 14 bases between. CDR3: CASSQDSAGLYYGYTF. The DNA of the CDR3 is TGCGCCAGCAGCCAAGATTCGGCGGGTTTGTACTATGGCTACACCTTC.